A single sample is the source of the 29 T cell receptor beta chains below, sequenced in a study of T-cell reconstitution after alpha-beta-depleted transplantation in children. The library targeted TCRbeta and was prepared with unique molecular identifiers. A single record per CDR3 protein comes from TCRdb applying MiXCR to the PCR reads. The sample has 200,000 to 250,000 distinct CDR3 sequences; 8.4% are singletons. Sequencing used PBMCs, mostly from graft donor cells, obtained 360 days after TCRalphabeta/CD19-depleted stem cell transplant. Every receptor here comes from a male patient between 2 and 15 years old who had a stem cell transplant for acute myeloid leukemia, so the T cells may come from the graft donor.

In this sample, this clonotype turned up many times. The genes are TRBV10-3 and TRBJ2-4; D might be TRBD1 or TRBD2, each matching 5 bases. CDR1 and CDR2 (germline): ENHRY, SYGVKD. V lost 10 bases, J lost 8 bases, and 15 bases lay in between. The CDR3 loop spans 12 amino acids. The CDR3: CATGTFNDIQYF. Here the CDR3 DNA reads TGTGCCACCGGGACCTTCAATGACATTCAGTACTTC.

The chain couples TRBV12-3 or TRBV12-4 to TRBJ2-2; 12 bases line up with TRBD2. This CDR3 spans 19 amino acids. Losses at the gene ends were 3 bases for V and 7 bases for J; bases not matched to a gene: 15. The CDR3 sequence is CASSFRQMTSGSSGGELFF. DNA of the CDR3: TGTGCCAGCAGTTTTAGACAGATGACTAGCGGGAGCTCGGGCGGGGAGCTGTTTTTT.

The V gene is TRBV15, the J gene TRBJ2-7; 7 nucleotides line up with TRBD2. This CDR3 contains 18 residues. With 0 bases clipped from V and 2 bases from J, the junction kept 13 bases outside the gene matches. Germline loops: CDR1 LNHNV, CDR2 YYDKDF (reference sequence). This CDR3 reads CATSREVREAGLAYEQYV. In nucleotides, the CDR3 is TGTGCCACCAGCAGAGAAGTACGGGAGGCAGGTCTGGCCTACGAGCAGTACGTC.

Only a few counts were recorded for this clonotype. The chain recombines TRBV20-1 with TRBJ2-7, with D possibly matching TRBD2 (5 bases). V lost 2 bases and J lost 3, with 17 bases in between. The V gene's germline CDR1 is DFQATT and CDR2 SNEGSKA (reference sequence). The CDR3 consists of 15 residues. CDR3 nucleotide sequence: TGCAGTGCTAGAAGGTCGAGGGCGCGGCACTACGAGCAGTACGTC. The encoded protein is CSARRSRARHYEQYV.

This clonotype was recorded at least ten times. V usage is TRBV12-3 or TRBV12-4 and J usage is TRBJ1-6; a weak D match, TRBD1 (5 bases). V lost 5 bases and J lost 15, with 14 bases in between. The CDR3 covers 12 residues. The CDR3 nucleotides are TGTGCCAGCAGTCGCGACAGACTAAGCCTCCACTTT. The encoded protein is CASSRDRLSLHF.

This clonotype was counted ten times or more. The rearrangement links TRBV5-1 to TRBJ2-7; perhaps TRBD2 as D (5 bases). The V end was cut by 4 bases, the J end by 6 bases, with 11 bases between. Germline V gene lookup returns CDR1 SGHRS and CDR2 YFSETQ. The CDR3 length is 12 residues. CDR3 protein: CASSIPRGEQYF. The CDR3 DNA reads TGCGCCAGCAGCATACCACGGGGCGAGCAGTACTTC.

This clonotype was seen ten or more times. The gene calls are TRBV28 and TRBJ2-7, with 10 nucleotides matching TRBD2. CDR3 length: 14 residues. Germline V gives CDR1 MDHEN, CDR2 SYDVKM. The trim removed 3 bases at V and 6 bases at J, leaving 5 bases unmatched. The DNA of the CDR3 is TGTGCCAGCAGTTTGGTAGCGGGGGGCGGCGAGCAGTACTTC. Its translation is CASSLVAGGGEQYF.

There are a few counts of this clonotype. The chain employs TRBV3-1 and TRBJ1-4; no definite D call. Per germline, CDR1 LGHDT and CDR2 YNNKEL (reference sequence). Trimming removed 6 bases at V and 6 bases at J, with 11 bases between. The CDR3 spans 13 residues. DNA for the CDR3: TGTGCCAGCAGGGCCCGTGTCCATGAAAAACTGTTTTTT. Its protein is CASRARVHEKLFF.

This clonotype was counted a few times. This chain's CDR3 is CASRRQGDEQFF. The DNA of the CDR3 is TGTGCCAGCAGGCGACAGGGCGATGAGCAGTTCTTC. This sequence joins TRBV12-3 or TRBV12-4 and TRBJ2-1; TRBD1 agrees at 7 bases. Trimming at V came to 6 bases and at J to 8 bases, leaving 4 bases not matched to a gene. This CDR3 has 12 amino acids.

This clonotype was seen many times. The CDR3 reads CSARDLGARQYV. In nucleotides, the CDR3 is TGCAGTGCTAGAGATCTGGGGGCGCGGCAGTACGTC. The rearrangement links TRBV20-1 to TRBJ2-7; perhaps TRBD1 as D (6 bases). Germline CDR1 is DFQATT and CDR2 is SNEGSKA (reference sequence). CDR3 length equals 12 residues. Trimming took off 0 bases at V and 9 bases at J, with 12 bases between the two ends.

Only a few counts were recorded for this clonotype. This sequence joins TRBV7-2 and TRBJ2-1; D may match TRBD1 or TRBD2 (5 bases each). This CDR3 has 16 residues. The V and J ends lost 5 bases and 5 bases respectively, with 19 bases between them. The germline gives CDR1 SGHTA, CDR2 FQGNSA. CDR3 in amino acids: CASSRRAGTVNNEQFF. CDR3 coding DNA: TGTGCCAGCAGCCGGAGAGCCGGGACCGTAAACAATGAGCAGTTCTTC.

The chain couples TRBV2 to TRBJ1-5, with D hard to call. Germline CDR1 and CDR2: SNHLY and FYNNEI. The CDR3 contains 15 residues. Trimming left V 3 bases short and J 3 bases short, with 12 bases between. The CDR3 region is CASSEWVTYNQPQHF. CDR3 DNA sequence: TGTGCCAGCAGTGAGTGGGTAACCTACAATCAGCCCCAGCATTTT.

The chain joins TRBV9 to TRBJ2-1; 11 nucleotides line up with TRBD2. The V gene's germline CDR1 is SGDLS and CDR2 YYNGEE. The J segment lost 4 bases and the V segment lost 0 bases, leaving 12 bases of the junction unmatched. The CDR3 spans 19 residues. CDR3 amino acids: CASSVGHKGGTSGYNEQFF. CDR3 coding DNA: TGTGCCAGCAGCGTAGGTCATAAAGGGGGGACTAGCGGTTACAATGAGCAGTTCTTC.

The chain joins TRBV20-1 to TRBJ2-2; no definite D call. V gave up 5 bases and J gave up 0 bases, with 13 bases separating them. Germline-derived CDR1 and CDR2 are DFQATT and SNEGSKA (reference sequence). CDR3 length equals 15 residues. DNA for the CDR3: TGCAGTGCTCAGAGACATAACCCGAACACCGGGGAGCTGTTTTTT. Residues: CSAQRHNPNTGELFF.

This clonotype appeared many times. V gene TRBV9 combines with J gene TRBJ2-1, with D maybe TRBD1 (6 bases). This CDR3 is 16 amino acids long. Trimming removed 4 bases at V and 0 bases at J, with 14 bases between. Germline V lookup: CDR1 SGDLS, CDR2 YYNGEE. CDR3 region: CASSTRGISSYNEQFF. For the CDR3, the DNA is TGTGCCAGCAGCACAAGGGGGATTAGCTCCTACAATGAGCAGTTCTTC.

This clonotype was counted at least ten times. The CDR3 coding sequence is TGTGCTAGTGGTTTGATATGGGGGTCTGGACGCAATGAGCAGTTCTTC. Its protein is CASGLIWGSGRNEQFF. The chain uses TRBV12-5 and TRBJ2-1; possibly TRBD1 or TRBD2 for D (5 bases each). V dropped 2 bases and J dropped 6 bases, with 17 bases sitting between them. This CDR3 spans 16 amino acids. Germline lookup yields CDR1 LGHNT and CDR2 FRNRAP.

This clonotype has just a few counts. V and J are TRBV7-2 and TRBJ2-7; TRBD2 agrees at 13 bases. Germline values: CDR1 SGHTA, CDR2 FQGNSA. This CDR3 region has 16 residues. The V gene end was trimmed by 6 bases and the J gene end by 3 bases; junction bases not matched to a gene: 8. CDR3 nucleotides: TGTGCCAGCAGACAACTAGCGGGAGGGCCTATCTACGAGCAGTACTTC. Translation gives CASRQLAGGPIYEQYF.

The CDR3 DNA sequence: TGTGCTAGCAGCTTTAAACCTCCCCGCGGGGACTACCCCTTACGGGAGCAGTACGTC. Protein: CASSFKPPRGDYPLREQYV. This chain connects TRBV7-7 to TRBJ2-7, with 7 bases fitting TRBD2. The CDR3 length is 19 residues. Per germline, CDR1 SSHAT and CDR2 FNYEAQ (reference sequence).

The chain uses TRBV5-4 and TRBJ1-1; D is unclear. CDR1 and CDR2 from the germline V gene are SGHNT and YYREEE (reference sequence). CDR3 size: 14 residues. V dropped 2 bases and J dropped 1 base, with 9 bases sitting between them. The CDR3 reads CASSFDTKNTEAFF. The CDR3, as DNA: TGTGCCAGCAGCTTCGACACTAAGAACACTGAAGCTTTCTTT.

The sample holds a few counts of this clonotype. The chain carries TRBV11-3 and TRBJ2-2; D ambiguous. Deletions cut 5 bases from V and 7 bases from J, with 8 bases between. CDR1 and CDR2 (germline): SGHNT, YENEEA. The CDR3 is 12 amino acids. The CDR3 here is CASSDDFGELFF. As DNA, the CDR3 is TGTGCCAGCAGCGACGACTTCGGGGAGCTGTTTTTT.

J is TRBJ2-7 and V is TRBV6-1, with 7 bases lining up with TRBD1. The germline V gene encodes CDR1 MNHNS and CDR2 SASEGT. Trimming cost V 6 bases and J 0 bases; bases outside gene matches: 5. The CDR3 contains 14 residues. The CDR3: CASRLGQYSYEQYV. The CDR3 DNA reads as TGTGCCAGCAGACTGGGACAGTACTCCTACGAGCAGTACGTC.

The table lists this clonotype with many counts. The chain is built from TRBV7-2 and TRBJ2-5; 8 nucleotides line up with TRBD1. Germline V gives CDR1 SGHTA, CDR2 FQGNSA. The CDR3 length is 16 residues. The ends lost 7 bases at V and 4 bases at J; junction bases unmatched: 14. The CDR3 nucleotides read TGTGCCAGCACCCTCCTACAGGGGGGACTTGGAGAGACCCAGTACTTC. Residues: CASTLLQGGLGETQYF.

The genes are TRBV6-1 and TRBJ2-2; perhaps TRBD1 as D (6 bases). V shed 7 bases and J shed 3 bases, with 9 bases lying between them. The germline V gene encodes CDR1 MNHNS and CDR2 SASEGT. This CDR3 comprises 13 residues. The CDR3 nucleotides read TGTGCCAGCACACACAGGGACACCGGGGAGCTGTTTTTT. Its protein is CASTHRDTGELFF.

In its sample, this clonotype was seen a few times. CDR3 DNA: TGTGCCAGCAGCCTCAGGGGGTCTGGAAACACCATATATTTT. Translated, it gives CASSLRGSGNTIYF. The chain carries TRBV3-1 and TRBJ1-3; 7 bases agree with TRBD1. CDR1 is LGHDT and CDR2 is YNNKEL in the germline V gene (reference sequence). CDR3 length: 14 amino acids. V trimming: 4 bases; J trimming: 1 base; junction bases outside the gene matches: 1.

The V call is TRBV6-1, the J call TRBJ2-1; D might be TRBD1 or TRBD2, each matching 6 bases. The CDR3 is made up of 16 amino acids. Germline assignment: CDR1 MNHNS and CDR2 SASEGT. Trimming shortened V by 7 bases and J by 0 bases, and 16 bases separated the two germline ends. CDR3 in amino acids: CASKVGGTRSYNEQFF. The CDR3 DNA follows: TGTGCCAGCAAAGTAGGGGGGACTCGCTCCTACAATGAGCAGTTCTTC.

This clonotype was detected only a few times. This chain's CDR3 is CASSVAGPGPINSPLHF. In DNA, the CDR3 is TGTGCCAGCAGCGTAGCGGGACCGGGGCCGATTAATTCACCCCTCCACTTT. The rearrangement uses TRBV9 and TRBJ1-6, with a tentative D call TRBD1 (5 bases). V was shortened by 0 bases and J by 6 bases, with 16 bases between the two germline ends. Looked up from germline, CDR1 is SGDLS and CDR2 is YYNGEE. The CDR3 loop spans 17 amino acids.

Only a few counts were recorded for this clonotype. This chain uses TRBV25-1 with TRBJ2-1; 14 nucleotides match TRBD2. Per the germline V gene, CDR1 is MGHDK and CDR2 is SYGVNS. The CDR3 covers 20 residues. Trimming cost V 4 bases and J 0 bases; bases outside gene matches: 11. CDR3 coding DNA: TGTGCCAGCAGTGCCCGAGCCGGGACTAGCGGGAGTTACTCCTACAATGAGCAGTTCTTC. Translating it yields CASSARAGTSGSYSYNEQFF.

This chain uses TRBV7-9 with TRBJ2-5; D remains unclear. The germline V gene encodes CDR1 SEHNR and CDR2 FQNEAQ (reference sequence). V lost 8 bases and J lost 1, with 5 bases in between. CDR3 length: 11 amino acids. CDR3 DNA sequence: TGTGCCAGCGGGTTCCAAGAGACCCAGTACTTC. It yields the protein CASGFQETQYF.

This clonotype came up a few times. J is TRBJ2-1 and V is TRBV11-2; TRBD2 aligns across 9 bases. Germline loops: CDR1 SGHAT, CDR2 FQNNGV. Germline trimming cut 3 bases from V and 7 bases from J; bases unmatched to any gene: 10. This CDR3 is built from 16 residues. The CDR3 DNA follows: TGTGCCAGCAGCTTCATAGCGGGAGCACCAGGAAATGAGCAGTTCTTC. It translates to CASSFIAGAPGNEQFF.